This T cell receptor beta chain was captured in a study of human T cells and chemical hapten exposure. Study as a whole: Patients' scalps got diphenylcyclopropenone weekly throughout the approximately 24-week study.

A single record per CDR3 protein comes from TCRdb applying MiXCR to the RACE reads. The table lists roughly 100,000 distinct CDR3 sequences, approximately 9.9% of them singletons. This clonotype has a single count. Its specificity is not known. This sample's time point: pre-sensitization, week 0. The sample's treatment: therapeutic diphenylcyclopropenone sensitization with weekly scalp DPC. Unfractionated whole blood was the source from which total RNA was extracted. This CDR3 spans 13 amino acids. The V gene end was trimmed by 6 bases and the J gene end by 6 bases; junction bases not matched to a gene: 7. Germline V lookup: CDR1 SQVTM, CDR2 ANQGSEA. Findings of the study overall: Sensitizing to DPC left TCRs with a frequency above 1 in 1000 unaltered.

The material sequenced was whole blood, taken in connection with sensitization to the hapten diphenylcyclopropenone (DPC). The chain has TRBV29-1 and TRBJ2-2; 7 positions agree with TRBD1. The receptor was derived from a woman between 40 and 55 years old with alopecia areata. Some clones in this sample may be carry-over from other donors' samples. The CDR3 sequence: CSVSTQGAGELFF. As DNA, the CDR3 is TGCAGCGTGTCGACCCAGGGGGCCGGGGAGCTGTTTTTT.